This T cell receptor (beta chain) was captured by sequencing in a study of blood T cell repertoires in COVID-19. Study-wide background: The study drew acute and convalescent COVID-19 samples from the United States, Italy and Spain. T cells, B-cell-depleted T cells, or PBMCs provided the cDNA or gDNA that served as material.

Trimming took 4 bases from V and 8 from J, leaving 35 bases between them. This CDR3 is built from 20 residues. Germline V gene sequence: CDR1 MGHRA, CDR2 YSYEKL. In the study's own analysis: Nucleated cell number was recorded as an estimate derived from reference gene primer amplification. The repertoire was sequenced with immunoSEQ multiplex PCR; TCRdb's copy has only in-frame clones and lacks some. The V and J calls and clone size were taken over from that table, and D and trimming were inferred from the DNA. The repertoire holds some 260,000 clones, with 88% as singletons. The clonotype comes from a human donor in a cohort sampled during active COVID-19. The sample consisted of peripheral blood. The V gene is TRBV4-1, the J gene TRBJ1-2, with D perhaps matching TRBD1 (5 bases). The CDR3 DNA is TGCGCCAGCAGCCGACGCCAGGGTAGGAACTCTGAGGAATTAGGTGCGGGCTACACCTTC. Translation: CASSRRQGRNSEELGAGYTF.